Reported below is one T cell receptor beta chain. The data originate from a study of cytomegalovirus exposure and HLA in healthy donors. It was with 60 Vbeta and 13 Jbeta primers that the PCR ran. The protocol was immunoSEQ multiplex PCR, while the TCRdb copy is restricted to in-frame clones and leaves out a portion. The sample lists about 110,000 clones, 60% to 80% occurring once. Germline CDR1 is SGHVS and CDR2 is FQNEAQ. Trimming took 5 bases from V and 5 from J, leaving 13 bases between them. The CDR3 loop spans 14 amino acids. Input material: PBMCs. The V gene is TRBV7-8, the J gene TRBJ1-5, with D maybe TRBD1 (5 bases). The sequence was collected from a boy younger than 18 in good health and CMV-seronegative. Here the CDR3 reads CASSPGSGDQPQHF. DNA for the CDR3: TGTGCCAGCAGCCCCGGCTCGGGGGATCAGCCCCAGCATTTT. The full variable domain, completed using reference TRBV7-8 and TRBJ1-5, is GAGVSQSPRYKVAKRGQDVALRCDPISGHVSLFWYQQALGQGPEFLTYFQNEAQLDKSGLPSDRFFAERPEGSVSTLKIQRTQQEDSAVYLCASSPGSGDQPQHFGDGTRLSIL.